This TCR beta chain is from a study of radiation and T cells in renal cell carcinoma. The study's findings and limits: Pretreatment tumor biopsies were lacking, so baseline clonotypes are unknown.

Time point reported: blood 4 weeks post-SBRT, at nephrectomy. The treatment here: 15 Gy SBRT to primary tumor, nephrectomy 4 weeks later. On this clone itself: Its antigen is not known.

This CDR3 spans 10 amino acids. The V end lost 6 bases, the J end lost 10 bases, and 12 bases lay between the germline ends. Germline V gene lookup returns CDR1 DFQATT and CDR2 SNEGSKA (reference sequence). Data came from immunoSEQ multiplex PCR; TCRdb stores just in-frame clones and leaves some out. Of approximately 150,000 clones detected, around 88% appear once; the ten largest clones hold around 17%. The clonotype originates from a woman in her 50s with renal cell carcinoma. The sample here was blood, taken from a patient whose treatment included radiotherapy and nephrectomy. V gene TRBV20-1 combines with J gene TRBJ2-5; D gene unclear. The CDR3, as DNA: TGCAGTGCCCAAATTGGAATCCAGTACTTC. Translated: CSAQIGIQYF.